The next 22 T cell receptor beta chains were all read from a single sample in a study of T cell changes during pregnancy in multiple sclerosis. Here immunoSEQ multiplex PCR was the method, and the copy in TCRdb shows in-frame clones only, minus some. Found here are roughly 46,000 clones, about 92% of them singletons; the top ten hold roughly 2.3%. The sequencing here drew on peripheral blood, taken in the third trimester of pregnancy. The receptors here all came from a female donor with multiple sclerosis, enrolled in a pregnancy study.

J is TRBJ2-7 and V is TRBV4-3; TRBD1 matches at 8 bases. The germline CDR1 and CDR2 sequences are LGHNA and YSLEER. The CDR3 has 15 residues. Unmatched junction bases numbered 7, after V lost 1 base and J lost 5 bases. The CDR3 loop reads CASSQGLDRGHEQYF. In nucleotides, the CDR3 is TGCGCCAGCAGCCAAGGCCTCGACAGGGGACACGAGCAGTACTTC.

The chain is built from TRBV27 and TRBJ2-1, with 9 positions matching TRBD2. The V and J ends lost 3 bases and 3 bases, in that order; junction bases with no gene match: 3. The length of the CDR3 is 15 residues. CDR1 is MNHEY, CDR2 SMNVEV, per germline (reference sequence). The CDR3 DNA reads TGTGCCAGCAGTTTGGGGCGGGAGGGCTACAATGAGCAGTTCTTC. Residues: CASSLGREGYNEQFF.

This clone showed up just once. The V and J genes are TRBV4-2 and TRBJ2-5, with 11 bases lining up with TRBD2. Germline assignment: CDR1 LGHNA and CDR2 YNFKEQ. This CDR3 spans 16 amino acids. The V and J ends lost 3 bases and 3 bases, in that order; junction bases with no gene match: 6. This chain's CDR3 is CASSHSGTSGEETQYF. In DNA, the CDR3 is TGTGCCAGCAGCCATTCAGGGACTAGCGGAGAAGAGACCCAGTACTTC.

The chain employs TRBV18 and TRBJ1-5; perhaps TRBD1 as D (5 bases). Germline V CDR1 and CDR2: KGHSH, LQKENI. This CDR3 contains 13 residues. V was shortened by 3 bases and J by 4 bases, with 7 bases between the two germline ends. The CDR3 protein is CASSPQGNQPQHF. CDR3 sequence (DNA): TGTGCCAGCTCACCCCAGGGAAATCAGCCCCAGCATTTT.

This chain connects TRBV10-1 to TRBJ2-1; tentative D call: TRBD1 (7 bases). There are 18 residues in the CDR3. Deletions cut 6 bases from V and 5 bases from J, with 26 bases between. Germline values: CDR1 WNHNN, CDR2 SYGVQD (reference sequence). The CDR3 DNA reads as TGCGCCAGCAGCGCGCAGGGGGGAAACAGGAGAAGGGACAATGAGCAGTTCTTC. Protein sequence: CASSAQGGNRRRDNEQFF.

The chain carries TRBV2 and TRBJ2-2; possibly TRBD2 for D (5 bases). Germline-derived CDR1 and CDR2 are SNHLY and FYNNEI. The CDR3 has 15 amino acids. With 4 bases removed from V and 5 bases from J, the gap between germline ends came to 14 bases. CDR3 nucleotide sequence: TGTGCCAGCAGTGTATGGGCTAGCAGTACCGGGGAGCTGTTTTTT. Its protein product is CASSVWASSTGELFF.

The chain joins TRBV9 to TRBJ2-1, with D possibly TRBD2 on 6 matching bases. The germline V gene encodes CDR1 SGDLS and CDR2 YYNGEE. V was shortened by 0 bases and J by 5 bases, with 12 bases between the two germline ends. The CDR3 is 15 amino acids. CDR3 protein: CASSVVGTRDNEQFF. DNA of the CDR3: TGTGCCAGCAGCGTAGTGGGGACTCGAGACAATGAGCAGTTCTTC.

The chain couples TRBV29-1 to TRBJ2-1; TRBD2 matches at 7 bases. Trimming removed 8 bases from V and 7 bases from J; junction bases left unmatched: 8. The germline CDR1 and CDR2 sequences are SQVTM and ANQGSEA. The CDR3 covers 12 residues. In DNA, the CDR3 is TGCAGCCAACTACGGGGGGAGAATGAGCAGTTCTTC. Its translation: CSQLRGENEQFF.

The chain employs TRBV27 and TRBJ2-7, with TRBD2 identical over 8 bases. V shed 2 bases, J shed 5 bases, and the junction held 2 bases outside the gene matches. This CDR3 region has 13 residues. From germline, CDR1 is MNHEY and CDR2 SMNVEV (reference sequence). CDR3 DNA sequence: TGTGCCAGCAGTTTAGCGGGAGGTAACGAGCAGTACTTC. It specifies CASSLAGGNEQYF.

The chain links TRBV5-1 to TRBJ2-3, with TRBD2 matching 8 bases. The CDR3 is 15 amino acids. Germline-derived CDR1 and CDR2 are SGHRS and YFSETQ. Trimming took 0 bases from V and 1 from J; bases not matched to a gene: 1. CDR3 loop: CASSLVTSGTDTQYF. The CDR3 DNA follows: TGCGCCAGCAGCTTGGTGACTAGCGGCACAGATACGCAGTATTTT.

The chain links TRBV10-3 to TRBJ2-5; D remains ambiguous. The CDR3 sequence is 13 residues long. V shed 2 bases and J shed 5 bases, with 9 bases lying between them. Germline CDR1 is ENHRY and CDR2 is SYGVKD. The DNA of the CDR3 is TGTGCCATCAGTGAGGACATTGGGGAGACCCAGTACTTC. It yields the protein CAISEDIGETQYF.

The chain employs TRBV7-3 and TRBJ2-5; possible D gene TRBD1, 7 bases. The CDR3 contains 13 residues. CDR1 is SGHTA, CDR2 FQGTGA, per germline. V was cut by 3 bases and J by 7 bases, with 12 bases left in between. The CDR3 coding sequence is TGTGCCAGCAGCTTGGAGGGGGCCGGGACCCAGTACTTC. The encoded protein is CASSLEGAGTQYF.

The rearrangement uses TRBV19 and TRBJ1-1; TRBD1 matches 9 bases. CDR1 LNHDA and CDR2 SQIVND come from the germline V gene (reference sequence). V trimming: 4 bases; J trimming: 4 bases; junction bases outside the gene matches: 10. This CDR3 is built from 16 residues. The CDR3 reads CASSTRQGGLGTEAFF. The CDR3, as DNA: TGTGCCAGTAGTACCCGACAGGGGGGTTTGGGCACTGAAGCTTTCTTT.

The chain links TRBV14 to TRBJ2-1, with TRBD2 matching over 13 bases. CDR3 length equals 18 residues. V was clipped by 4 bases and J by 6 bases; unmatched bases: 12. CDR1 is SGHDN and CDR2 is FVKESK in the germline V gene. The CDR3 loop is CASSRTSGRFLSPNEQFF. In DNA, the CDR3 is TGTGCCAGCAGCCGGACTAGCGGGAGATTTTTGTCCCCCAATGAGCAGTTCTTC. The entire variable domain, with the rest obtained from reference TRBV14 and TRBJ2-1, is as follows: EAGVTQFPSHSVIEKGQTVTLRCDPISGHDNLYWYRRVMGKEIKFLLHFVKESKQDESGMPNNRFLAERTGGTYSTLKVQPAELEDSGVYFCASSRTSGRFLSPNEQFFGPGTRLTVL.

This chain connects TRBV30 to TRBJ1-3; no clear D gene. The CDR3 is 13 residues long. The germline V gene has CDR1 GTSNPN and CDR2 SVGIG (reference sequence). Trimming removed 7 bases at V and 0 bases at J, with 10 bases between. The CDR3 reads CAFDILSGNTIYF. The DNA of the CDR3 is TGTGCCTTTGACATTCTCTCTGGAAACACCATATATTTT.

The chain carries TRBV10-3 and TRBJ2-1; 8 bases are a match to TRBD2. Germline V gene data show CDR1 as ENHRY and CDR2 as SYGVKD. The CDR3 sequence is 13 residues long. The ends lost 4 bases at V and 13 bases at J; junction bases unmatched: 9. CDR3 region: CAISASGPAHQFF. DNA for the CDR3: TGTGCCATCAGTGCTAGCGGGCCAGCTCATCAGTTCTTC.

The chain joins TRBV27 to TRBJ1-6; TRBD1 aligns across 7 bases. V shed 10 bases and J 12 bases; nucleotides not matched to a gene: 21. This CDR3 is built from 16 residues. The germline V gene has CDR1 MNHEY and CDR2 SMNVEV (reference sequence). The CDR3 spells CANPPSQGTPFVPLHF. Here the CDR3 DNA reads TGTGCCAACCCACCTTCACAGGGGACCCCCTTCGTACCCCTCCACTTT.

The chain joins TRBV5-1 to TRBJ2-1; TRBD2 aligns across 12 bases. Germline V gene lookup returns CDR1 SGHRS and CDR2 YFSETQ. The CDR3 has 18 residues. Germline trimming cut 4 bases from V and 3 bases from J; bases unmatched to any gene: 11. Here the CDR3 reads CASSPAVPGLAGYNEQFF. The CDR3 DNA sequence: TGCGCCAGCAGCCCCGCAGTCCCGGGACTAGCGGGCTACAATGAGCAGTTCTTC.

Only one count was recorded for this clone. The chain recombines TRBV11-2 with TRBJ1-1; a weak D match, TRBD1 (6 bases). Germline loops: CDR1 SGHAT, CDR2 FQNNGV. Deletions cut 1 base from V and 6 bases from J, with 12 bases between. This CDR3 contains 14 residues. CDR3 nucleotides: TGTGCCAGCAGCTTAGCCACGGACAGCGCTGAAGCTTTCTTT. Its protein product is CASSLATDSAEAFF.

V usage is TRBV11-2 and J usage is TRBJ1-4, with 7 bases fitting TRBD1. This CDR3 comprises 16 residues. V shed 3 bases and J 5 bases; nucleotides not matched to a gene: 9. Germline CDR1 and CDR2: SGHAT and FQNNGV. CDR3 coding DNA: TGTGCCAGCAGCTTGTACCAGGGGGAACTAAATGAAAAACTGTTTTTT. Amino acid sequence: CASSLYQGELNEKLFF.

V usage is TRBV7-9 and J usage is TRBJ1-1, with unresolved D. The germline V gene encodes CDR1 SEHNR and CDR2 FQNEAQ (reference sequence). Trimming left V 10 bases short and J 5 bases short, with 14 bases between. The CDR3 runs 12 residues. CDR3 protein: CAKDTPGTEAFF. CDR3 nucleotide sequence: TGTGCCAAAGACACCCCGGGGACTGAAGCTTTCTTT.

J is TRBJ1-1 and V is TRBV7-9, with 10 bases that match TRBD1. The CDR3 is made up of 15 amino acids. The J segment lost 2 bases and the V segment lost 5 bases, leaving 5 bases of the junction unmatched. Germline CDR1 reads SEHNR; CDR2 reads FQNEAQ (reference sequence). The chain's CDR3 is CASSLGDRGNTEAFF. The CDR3 DNA reads TGTGCCAGCAGCCTGGGGGACAGGGGAAACACTGAAGCTTTCTTT.